This is a list of T cell receptor beta chains from one sample in a study of tumor and adjacent non-tumor tissue in lung cancer. MiXCR, run by TCRdb on the multiplex PCR reads, gives a single entry per CDR3 protein. The profile shows about 50,000 distinct CDR3 sequences, about 79% of them singletons. The specimen was distant non-tumor lung tissue. Receptor source: a woman aged 60 to 75 with non-small cell lung cancer. CDR3s include the opening cysteine and the closing phenylalanine or tryptophan. The D gene is left open where the match is weak. Size tells how often a clone was seen (once, few, many) or the class of an expanded clone, and some rows leave it out.

v_call: TRBV20-1
j_call: TRBJ2-5
clone_size: -
d_call: -
cdr3_nt: TGCAGTGCTAGAGCCCCTAGGGAGACCCAGTACTTC
cdr3_aa: CSARAPRETQYF

v_call: TRBV4-3
j_call: TRBJ1-1
clone_size: once
d_call: -
cdr3_nt: TGCGCCATCAGCCAAGATTCTGCGGGGGAAGTTTTCTTT
cdr3_aa: CAISQDSAGEVFF

v_call: TRBV11-1
j_call: TRBJ2-5
clone_size: once
d_call: TRBD1
cdr3_nt: TGTGCCAGTAGCCGAGACAGGGGCGGCCTCCATGAGACCCAGTACTTC
cdr3_aa: CASSRDRGGLHETQYF

v_call: TRBV10-3
j_call: TRBJ2-5
clone_size: -
d_call: TRBD2
cdr3_nt: TGTGCCATCAGTGAGTCGGAGTTAGCGGGAAAAGTGACCCAGTACTTC
cdr3_aa: CAISESELAGKVTQYF

v_call: TRBV4-1
j_call: TRBJ1-1
clone_size: once
d_call: -
cdr3_nt: TGCGCCAGTAGCCAAGGACGGGGGGTGAAGGCTGAAGCTTTCTTT
cdr3_aa: CASSQGRGVKAEAFF

v_call: TRBV6-2/TRBV6-3
j_call: TRBJ2-3
clone_size: -
d_call: -
cdr3_nt: TGTGCCAGCAGTTACTGGACAGAAGATAGCAATCAGCCCCAGTATTTT
cdr3_aa: CASSYWTEDSNQPQYF

v_call: TRBV20-1
j_call: TRBJ2-7
clone_size: -
d_call: TRBD2
cdr3_nt: TGCAGTGAGGCGGGGGGGAACTACAAGCAGTACTTC
cdr3_aa: CSEAGGNYKQYF

v_call: TRBV29-1
j_call: TRBJ2-7
clone_size: -
d_call: -
cdr3_nt: TGCAGCTTTGGGCTGGGCGGGTTACCCTACGAGCTGTACTTC
cdr3_aa: CSFGLGGLPYELYF

v_call: TRBV14
j_call: TRBJ1-2
clone_size: -
d_call: -
cdr3_nt: TGTGCCAGCAGAGAGGACAGTAACCATGGCTACACCTTC
cdr3_aa: CASREDSNHGYTF

v_call: TRBV20-1
j_call: TRBJ2-1
clone_size: -
d_call: -
cdr3_nt: TGCAGTGCTAGAGCTCGTATGAATAGTGAGCAGTTCTTC
cdr3_aa: CSARARMNSEQFF

v_call: TRBV28
j_call: TRBJ1-1
clone_size: -
d_call: -
cdr3_nt: TGTGTCAGCAGTTTCGGGGCTCCCTATCCGGTTTTGAACGCTGAAGCTTTCTTT
cdr3_aa: CVSSFGAPYPVLNAEAFF

v_call: TRBV20-1
j_call: TRBJ1-2
clone_size: -
d_call: -
cdr3_nt: TGCAATGCTAGAACTCCTAGCTATGGCTACACCTTC
cdr3_aa: CNARTPSYGYTF

v_call: TRBV12-3/TRBV12-4
j_call: TRBJ2-7
clone_size: once
d_call: -
cdr3_nt: TGTTCCAGCAGTCGGGACTCCCCGTCGGACAAGCAGTACTTC
cdr3_aa: CSSSRDSPSDKQYF

v_call: TRBV4-1
j_call: TRBJ2-7
clone_size: -
d_call: -
cdr3_nt: TGCGCCAACAGCCAAGAGTCGTCTTACGAGCAGTGCTTC
cdr3_aa: CANSQESSYEQCF

v_call: TRBV7-9
j_call: TRBJ1-2
clone_size: -
d_call: TRBD1
cdr3_nt: TGTGCCAGCAGTCGCCGGACAGGGGGAGACTATGGCAACACCTTC
cdr3_aa: CASSRRTGGDYGNTF

v_call: TRBV28
j_call: TRBJ1-1
clone_size: -
d_call: -
cdr3_nt: TGTGCCAGCAATCGGAGGACCACTGAAACTTTCTTT
cdr3_aa: CASNRRTTETFF

v_call: TRBV6-1
j_call: TRBJ1-4
clone_size: once
d_call: -
cdr3_nt: TGTGCAAGCAGTGAAGCTTTCAGAGGGGACCCTAATGAAAAACTGTTTTTT
cdr3_aa: CASSEAFRGDPNEKLFF

v_call: TRBV5-4
j_call: TRBJ1-5
clone_size: -
d_call: -
cdr3_nt: TGTGCCAGCAGCCGATCGGGAGAGGGGAGTCAGCCCCAACATTTT
cdr3_aa: CASSRSGEGSQPQHF

v_call: TRBV6-5
j_call: TRBJ1-3
clone_size: many
d_call: -
cdr3_nt: TGTGCCAGCAGTTACGATGGGGTCCTCTCTGGAAACACCATATATTTT
cdr3_aa: CASSYDGVLSGNTIYF

v_call: TRBV6-5
j_call: TRBJ2-5
clone_size: -
d_call: -
cdr3_nt: TGTGCCAGCGGGCGGGGTGGGTTACACGGTCAAGAGACCCAGTACTTC
cdr3_aa: CASGRGGLHGQETQYF

v_call: TRBV29-1
j_call: TRBJ2-3
clone_size: -
d_call: -
cdr3_nt: TGCAGCGCTCCCGGGACAAGGGACACAGATACCCAATGTTTT
cdr3_aa: CSAPGTRDTDTQCF

v_call: TRBV7-9
j_call: TRBJ1-1
clone_size: -
d_call: -
cdr3_nt: TGTGCCAGCAGGTTACAAGGAGGGGGTGGAGCTGGGGCTTTCTTT
cdr3_aa: CASRLQGGGGAGAFF

v_call: TRBV14
j_call: TRBJ1-6
clone_size: -
d_call: -
cdr3_nt: TGTGCCAGCAGCCAAATGATGCAGGCCGTTGCAACTCTCCACTTT
cdr3_aa: CASSQMMQAVATLHF

v_call: TRBV4-3
j_call: TRBJ2-2
clone_size: -
d_call: -
cdr3_nt: TGCGCCAGCAGCCAAGACCCCGGCGGATTTAACACCGGGAAGCTGTTTTTT
cdr3_aa: CASSQDPGGFNTGKLFF